The clone carrying this T cell receptor beta chain was observed once. CDR3 length: 18 residues. V was clipped by 4 bases and J by 5 bases, with 23 bases between them. Germline values: CDR1 MGHRA, CDR2 YSYEKL. This entry is derived from a study of blood T cell repertoires in COVID-19. Generated by immunoSEQ multiplex PCR, the TCRdb table keeps only in-frame clones and is missing some. This sample yields around 280,000 clones, of which approximately 86% are seen a single time; approximately 2% belongs to the top ten. The sequenced sample was peripheral blood. This chain links TRBV4-1 with TRBJ2-2, with D tentatively TRBD2 (6 bases). This TCR derives from a woman between 25 and 40 years old who had recovered from COVID-19. This chain's CDR3 is CASSPLVGTPFWTGELFF. The CDR3 DNA sequence: TGCGCCAGCAGCCCCCTAGTCGGGACTCCCTTTTGGACCGGGGAGCTGTTTTTT.